This T cell receptor (beta chain) appears in the sequencing data of a study of T cell responses to AZD1222 COVID-19 vaccine. Germline V gene data show CDR1 as SGDLS and CDR2 as YYNGEE. The V gene lost 1 base and the J gene lost 4 bases, with 9 bases spanning the gap. The CDR3 has 15 amino acids. A word on this clone: What it recognizes is unknown.

Sequencing was performed with immunoSEQ multiplex PCR; in TCRdb, only in-frame clones are kept and a portion is missing. The profile shows 90,000 to 95,000 clones, approximately 90% of them singletons. Study-wide results and caveats: Receipt of two AZD1222 doses was followed by a rise in Spike-specific TCR breadth and depth. The repertoires were collected only after the peak T cell response. Clonal diversity may have been underestimated in mostly white British donors.

This specimen was peripheral blood, taken on day 0 of AZD1222 vaccination. This clonotype originated in an adult in good health. The rearrangement links TRBV9 to TRBJ1-6; D unresolved. The CDR3 bases are TGTGCCAGCAGCGTAAGTCAGATTTATAATTCACCCCTCCACTTT. As protein: CASSVSQIYNSPLHF. Supplemented by reference TRBV9 and TRBJ1-6, the full variable domain reads DSGVTQTPKHLITATGQRVTLRCSPRSGDLSVYWYQQSLDQGLQFLIQYYNGEERAKGNILERFSAQQFPDLHSELNLSSLELGDSALYFCASSVSQIYNSPLHFGNGTRLTVT.